These T cell receptor beta chains were read from a single sample in a study of shared T cell receptors in the human thymus. Some clones are missing from TCRdb's copy, which holds only in-frame ones; the method was immunoSEQ multiplex PCR. The sample records under 850,000 clones, 88% being singletons. This same sample was also part of a study on human thymus T cells.

Sequenced input: thymocytes. These receptors originate from a boy under two years old with a congenital heart defect. CDR3s include the opening cysteine and the closing phenylalanine or tryptophan. The size entry is marked missing in some rows and otherwise reads once, few, many or a size class.

j_call | clone_size | v_call | cdr3_aa
TRBJ1-4 | once | TRBV28 | CASSLLKGTLLFF
TRBJ2-4 | . | TRBV19 | CASSNSAWEGFYF
TRBJ2-2 | . | TRBV29-1 | CSAGQGWAGELFF
TRBJ1-2 | . | TRBV4-3 | CASSHGRGLPGPNGYTF
TRBJ2-7 | . | TRBV19 | CASSPWEREIHEQYF
TRBJ2-7 | . | TRBV27 | CASSLRDRGKHEQYF
TRBJ2-1 | . | TRBV21-1 | CASSLRTSGVNEQFF
TRBJ2-7 | . | TRBV9 | CASSPSGGRGFYEQYF
TRBJ2-3 | . | TRBV29-1 | CSVSRDFTDTQYF
TRBJ2-7 | once | TRBV18 | CASSPPPTPQGLAGSPREQYF
TRBJ1-5 | . | TRBV7-9 | CASSLEGRGQPQHF
TRBJ2-7 | . | TRBV30 | CASGTRKYF
TRBJ2-1 | once | TRBV7-2 | CASSPRHVRLALYNEQFF
TRBJ2-1 | . | TRBV7-9 | CASRTRDRVYNEQFF
TRBJ2-7 | . | TRBV7-2 | CASSLDREHEQYF
TRBJ2-1 | . | TRBV25-1 | CASSGWGGAYNEQFF
TRBJ1-1 | once | TRBV6-1 | CASSEDWASNEAFF
TRBJ2-3 | . | TRBV19 | CASSIDRGRHTQYF
TRBJ1-3 | . | TRBV10-3 | CAISDTSFPSGNTIYF
TRBJ2-7 | . | TRBV19 | CASSIAAGSYEQYF
TRBJ2-1 | . | TRBV4-2 | CASSQDRAGRRNEQFF
TRBJ2-3 | . | TRBV28 | CASSLSYSTDTQYF